What follows is one T cell receptor beta chain and its context. This clone is a singleton in its sample. Its antigen remains unidentified. The record has no base qualities; no much larger clone is one base away. The time point label corresponds to: baseline before first vaccination. The sample's treatment or condition label, in plain terms: meningococcal conjugate vaccine given as trial control. Vaccinee samples came from UK trials COV001 and COV002, including a single-blind randomized controlled phase 2/3 trial of AZD1222 (ChAdOx1 nCoV-19) in healthy adults. For TCRbeta chain sequencing, PBMC samples from trial participants were taken at day 0 and at day 28 after the second dose. V loses 2 bases, J loses 9 bases, and the germline ends lie 11 bases apart. The cysteine opens and the phenylalanine closes a CDR3 of 13 amino acids. Left in the record is the CDR3 DNA by itself, 39 bases read in frame from the first base.

The data were taken from a study of T cell responses to AZD1222 COVID-19 vaccine (dated by TCRdb to the early 2020s). Broadly, across the study: TCR sequencing was performed for 233 trial participants, of whom around 200 were given two doses of AZD1222 and about 25 were given two doses of MenACWY control vaccine. Trial participants were enrolled into age subgroups of 18-55, 56-69 and 70-plus years, which contained roughly 140, 27 and 60 TCR-sequenced participants, respectively. What the study reported, not specific to this receptor: After two AZD1222 doses, spike-specific TCR breadth and depth were significantly higher than at day 0 and than in MenACWY recipients. No day 14 peak-response samples were available, so repertoires were characterized only after the peak T cell response. The vaccine-associated CD4 TCRs covered the entire spike protein, and the dominant responses fell in regions 160-218 and 743-854. Most participants were white British and females outnumbered males, and the authors suggested that clonal diversity may have been underestimated. Nearly half of unique spike-specific TCRs reportedly recognized epitopes outside regions mutated in the B.1.351 and B.1.1.7 variants. The 56-69-year group was small, and its depth increase did not reach significance, likely because of low power. Conclusions about previously exposed vaccinees were limited because only a handful of AZD1222 recipients were SARS-CoV-2 seropositive at baseline.

The CDR3 regions of human TCRbeta chains were analyzed by immunosequencing. Per the original workflow: Repertoire TCRs were checked for matches against a reference library of SARS-CoV-2-specific TCRs that had been generated using the MIRA antigen-specificity platform. Breadth meant the fraction of unique TCRs that were SARS-CoV-2-associated, whereas depth meant the fraction of total T cells that were SARS-CoV-2-associated. Using the MIRA data, each spike-specific TCR was assigned both to the spike region to which the TCR was reactive and to a CD4 or CD8 class. Log10-transformed breadth and depth values were compared by one-way ANOVA with Sidak's multiple comparisons tests. In TCRdb, the immuneACCESS table is reduced to in-frame sequences with V and J assigned. These tables do not hold every clone; where another copy was compared, an unresolved V gene accounts for under half, and the others remain unexplained. V and J calls and clone size are as listed in that table; D and trimming were resolved from the DNA. Within this sample are some 99,000 clones, with roughly 88% of them counted one time only. 10% to 15% of the sample is held by the ten biggest clonotypes.

Recombination joined TRBV12-3 or TRBV12-4 with TRBJ2-1, and TRBD1 may be the D gene, going by 5 matching bases. The source material was peripheral blood, sampled on day 0 of MenACWY control vaccination. The sequence was collected from an adult in good health. The bases read TGTGCCAGCAGTTTATACGGACAAGGTGAGCAGTTCTTC. Translated, it gives CASSLYGQGEQFF.